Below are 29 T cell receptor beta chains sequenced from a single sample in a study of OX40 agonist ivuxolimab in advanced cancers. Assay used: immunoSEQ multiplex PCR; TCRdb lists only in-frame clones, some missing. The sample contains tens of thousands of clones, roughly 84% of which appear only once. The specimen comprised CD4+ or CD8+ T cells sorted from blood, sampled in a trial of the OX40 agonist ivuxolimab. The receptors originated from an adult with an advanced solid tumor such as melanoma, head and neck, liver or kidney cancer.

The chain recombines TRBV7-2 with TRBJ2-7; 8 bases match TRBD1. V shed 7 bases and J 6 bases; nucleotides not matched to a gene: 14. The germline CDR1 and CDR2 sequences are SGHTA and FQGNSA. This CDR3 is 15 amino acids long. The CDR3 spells CASTSYSGQGIEQYF. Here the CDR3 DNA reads TGTGCCAGCACCTCTTATTCAGGACAGGGAATCGAGCAGTACTTC.

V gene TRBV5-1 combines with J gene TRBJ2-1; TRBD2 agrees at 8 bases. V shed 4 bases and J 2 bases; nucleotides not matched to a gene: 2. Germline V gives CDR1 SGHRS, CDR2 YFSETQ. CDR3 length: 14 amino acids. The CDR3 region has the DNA TGCGCCAGCAGCGGCGGGGGGCCCTACAATGAGCAGTTCTTC. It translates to CASSGGGPYNEQFF.

The CDR3 DNA sequence: TGTGCCAGCAGTTTATCACCTTCTATGACCACCGGGGAGCTGTTTTTT. Translating gives CASSLSPSMTTGELFF. V gene TRBV27 combines with J gene TRBJ2-2; D call uncertain. CDR3 length equals 16 residues. Germline CDR1 MNHEY, CDR2 SMNVEV (reference sequence). Trimming removed 0 bases from V and 4 bases from J, with 12 bases in between.

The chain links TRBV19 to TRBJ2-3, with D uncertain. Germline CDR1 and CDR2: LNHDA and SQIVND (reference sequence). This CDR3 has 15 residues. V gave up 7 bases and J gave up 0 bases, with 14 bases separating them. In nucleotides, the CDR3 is TGTGCCAGTACTCCGACCCCCACTAGCACAGATACGCAGTATTTT. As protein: CASTPTPTSTDTQYF.

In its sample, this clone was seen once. The DNA of the CDR3 is TGTGCCAGCAGTCCCGGGACAGGGGGCACCGGGGAGCTGTTTTTT. Amino acid sequence: CASSPGTGGTGELFF. V is TRBV7-6 and J is TRBJ2-2; 11 nucleotides align to TRBD1. Unmatched junction bases numbered 4, after V lost 6 bases and J lost 4 bases. The CDR3 runs 15 residues. Germline V lookup: CDR1 SGHVS, CDR2 FNYEAQ.

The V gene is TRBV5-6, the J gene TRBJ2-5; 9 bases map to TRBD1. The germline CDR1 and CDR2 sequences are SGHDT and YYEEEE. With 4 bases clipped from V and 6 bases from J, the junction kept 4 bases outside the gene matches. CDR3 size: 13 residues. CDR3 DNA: TGTGCCAGCAGCCCCGGACAGGGGAAGACCCAGTACTTC. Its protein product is CASSPGQGKTQYF. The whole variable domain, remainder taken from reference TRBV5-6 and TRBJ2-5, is DAGVTQSPTHLIKTRGQQVTLRCSPKSGHDTVSWYQQALGQGPQFIFQYYEEEERQRGNFPDRFSGHQFPNYSSELNVNALLLGDSALYLCASSPGQGKTQYFGPGTRLLVL.

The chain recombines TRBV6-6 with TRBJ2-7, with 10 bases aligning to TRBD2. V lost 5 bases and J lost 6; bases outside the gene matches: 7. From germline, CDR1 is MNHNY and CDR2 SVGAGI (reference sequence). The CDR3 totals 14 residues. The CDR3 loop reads CASSNLAGVGEQYF. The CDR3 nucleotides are TGTGCCAGCAGTAACCTAGCGGGAGTGGGCGAGCAGTACTTC.

CDR3 loop: CASSQGWRGYNEQFF. CDR3 coding DNA: TGTGCCAGCAGCCAAGGGTGGAGGGGGTACAATGAGCAGTTCTTC. The rearrangement uses TRBV11-3 and TRBJ2-1; either TRBD1 or TRBD2 may fit D (6 bases each). Trimming took 5 bases from V and 4 from J, leaving 15 bases between them. The CDR3 totals 15 residues. Germline V gives CDR1 SGHNT, CDR2 YENEEA.

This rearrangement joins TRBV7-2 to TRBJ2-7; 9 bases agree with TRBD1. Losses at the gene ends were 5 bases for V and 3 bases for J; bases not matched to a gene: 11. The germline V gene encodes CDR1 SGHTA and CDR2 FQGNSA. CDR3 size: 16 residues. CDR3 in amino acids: CASSRDRDRDDYEQYF. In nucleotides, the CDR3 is TGTGCCAGCAGCCGAGACCGGGACAGGGACGACTACGAGCAGTACTTC.

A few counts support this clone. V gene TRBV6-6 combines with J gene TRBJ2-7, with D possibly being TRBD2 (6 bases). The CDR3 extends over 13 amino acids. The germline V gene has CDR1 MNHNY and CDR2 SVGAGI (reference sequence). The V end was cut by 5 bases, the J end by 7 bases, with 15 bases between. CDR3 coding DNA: TGTGCCAGCAGTCGCGGGGCCTCGGGGGAGCAGTACTTC. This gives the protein CASSRGASGEQYF.

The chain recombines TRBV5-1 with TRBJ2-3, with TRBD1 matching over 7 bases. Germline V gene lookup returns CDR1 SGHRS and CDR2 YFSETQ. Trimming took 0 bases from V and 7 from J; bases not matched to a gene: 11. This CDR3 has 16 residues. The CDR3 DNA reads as TGCGCCAGCAGCTTGGATTTGTCGGCAGGGGGAAATACGCAGTATTTT. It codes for CASSLDLSAGGNTQYF.

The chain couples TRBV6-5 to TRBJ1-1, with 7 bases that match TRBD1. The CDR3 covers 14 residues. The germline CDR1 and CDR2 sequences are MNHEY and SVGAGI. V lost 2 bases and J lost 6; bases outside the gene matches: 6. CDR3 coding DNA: TGTGCCAGCAGTTACCTTACAGGGGATGCTGAAGCTTTCTTT. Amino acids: CASSYLTGDAEAFF.

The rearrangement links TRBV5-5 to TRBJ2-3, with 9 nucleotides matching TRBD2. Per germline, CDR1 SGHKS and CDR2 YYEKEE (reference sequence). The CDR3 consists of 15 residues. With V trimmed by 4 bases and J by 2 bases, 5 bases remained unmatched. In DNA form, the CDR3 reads TGTGCCAGCAGCATCACTAGCGGGTCCACAGATACGCAGTATTTT. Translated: CASSITSGSTDTQYF.

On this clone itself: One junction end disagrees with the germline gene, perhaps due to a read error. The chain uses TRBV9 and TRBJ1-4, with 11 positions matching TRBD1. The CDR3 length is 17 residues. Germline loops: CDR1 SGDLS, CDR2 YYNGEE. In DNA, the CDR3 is TGTGCCAGCAGCGGGTACGCCCCCGGGACAGGGGGGGAAACACTGTTTTTT. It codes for CASSGYAPGTGGETLFF.

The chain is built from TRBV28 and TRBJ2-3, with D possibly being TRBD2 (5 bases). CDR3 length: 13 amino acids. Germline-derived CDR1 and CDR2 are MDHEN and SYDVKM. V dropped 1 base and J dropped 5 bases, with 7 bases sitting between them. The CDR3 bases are TGTGCCAGCAGTTTATCCGAGGGAGATACGCAGTATTTT. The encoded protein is CASSLSEGDTQYF.

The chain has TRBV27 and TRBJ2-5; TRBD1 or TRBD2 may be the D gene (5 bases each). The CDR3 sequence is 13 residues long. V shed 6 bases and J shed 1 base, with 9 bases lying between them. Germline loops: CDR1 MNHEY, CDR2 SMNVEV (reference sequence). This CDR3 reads CASSYGAQETQYF. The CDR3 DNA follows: TGTGCCAGCAGCTACGGGGCCCAAGAGACCCAGTACTTC.

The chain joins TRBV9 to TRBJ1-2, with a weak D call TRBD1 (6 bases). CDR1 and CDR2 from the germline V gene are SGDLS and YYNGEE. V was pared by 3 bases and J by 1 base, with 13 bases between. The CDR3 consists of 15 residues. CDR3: CASSANRGINYGYTF. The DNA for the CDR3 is TGTGCCAGCAGCGCAAATAGGGGGATTAACTATGGCTACACCTTC.

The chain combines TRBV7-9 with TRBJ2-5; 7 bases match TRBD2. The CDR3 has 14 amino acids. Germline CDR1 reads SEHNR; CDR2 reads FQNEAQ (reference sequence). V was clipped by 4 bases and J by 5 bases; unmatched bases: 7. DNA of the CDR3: TGTGCCAGCAGCTCCCCCGGGGAGGGGGAGACCCAGTACTTC. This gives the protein CASSSPGEGETQYF.

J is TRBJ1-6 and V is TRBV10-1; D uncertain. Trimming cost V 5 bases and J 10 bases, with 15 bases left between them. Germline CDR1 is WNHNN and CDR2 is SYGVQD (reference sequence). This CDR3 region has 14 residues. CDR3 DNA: TGCGCCAGCAGTAAAACAGCGTCAGGATCACCCCTCCACTTT. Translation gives CASSKTASGSPLHF.

As DNA, the CDR3 is TGTGCCAGCCTCCGGGACACATTGAACACTGAAGCTTTCTTT. It yields the protein CASLRDTLNTEAFF. The chain employs TRBV2 and TRBJ1-1; a weak D match, TRBD1 (6 bases). In germline, CDR1 is SNHLY, CDR2 FYNNEI. The V end lost 8 bases, the J end lost 0 bases, and 13 bases lay between the germline ends. The CDR3 extends over 14 amino acids.

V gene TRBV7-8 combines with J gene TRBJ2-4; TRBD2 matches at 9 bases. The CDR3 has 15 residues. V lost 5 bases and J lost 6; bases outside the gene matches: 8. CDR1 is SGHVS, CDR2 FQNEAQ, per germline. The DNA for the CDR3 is TGTGCCAGCAGCCCTCGCGGGGGGGCGGTAAACATTCAGTACTTC. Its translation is CASSPRGGAVNIQYF.

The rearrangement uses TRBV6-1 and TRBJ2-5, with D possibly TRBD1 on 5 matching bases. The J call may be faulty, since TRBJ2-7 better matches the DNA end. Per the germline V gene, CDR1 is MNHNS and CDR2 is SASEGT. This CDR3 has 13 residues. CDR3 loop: CASLLDNSYEQYF. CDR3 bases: TGTGCCAGCCTTTTGGACAACTCCTACGAGCAGTACTTC.

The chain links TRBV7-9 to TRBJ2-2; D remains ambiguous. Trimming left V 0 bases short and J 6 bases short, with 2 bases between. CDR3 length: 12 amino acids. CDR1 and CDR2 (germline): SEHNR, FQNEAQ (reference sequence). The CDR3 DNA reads TGTGCCAGCAGCTTAGCGGCCGGGGAGCTGTTTTTT. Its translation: CASSLAAGELFF.

CDR3 amino acids: CASSLLGLADTDTQYF. The CDR3 DNA sequence: TGTGCCAGCAGCTTGTTGGGACTAGCAGACACAGATACGCAGTATTTT. The chain employs TRBV5-6 and TRBJ2-3; 9 bases are shared with TRBD2. From germline, CDR1 is SGHDT and CDR2 YYEEEE. With 1 base clipped from V and 2 bases from J, the junction kept 5 bases outside the gene matches. The CDR3 length is 16 residues.

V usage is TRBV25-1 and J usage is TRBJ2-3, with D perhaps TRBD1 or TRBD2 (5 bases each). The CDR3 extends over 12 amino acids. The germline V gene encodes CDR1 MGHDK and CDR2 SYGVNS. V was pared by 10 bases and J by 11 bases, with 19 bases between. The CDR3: CATHNRGRGQYF. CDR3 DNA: TGTGCCACTCACAACCGGGGCCGAGGGCAGTATTTT. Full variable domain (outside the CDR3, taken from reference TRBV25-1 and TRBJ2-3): EADIYQTPRYLVIGTGKKITLECSQTMGHDKMYWYQQDPGMELHLIHYSYGVNSTEKGDLSSESTVSRIRTEHFPLTLESARPSHTSQYLCATHNRGRGQYFGPGTRLTVL.

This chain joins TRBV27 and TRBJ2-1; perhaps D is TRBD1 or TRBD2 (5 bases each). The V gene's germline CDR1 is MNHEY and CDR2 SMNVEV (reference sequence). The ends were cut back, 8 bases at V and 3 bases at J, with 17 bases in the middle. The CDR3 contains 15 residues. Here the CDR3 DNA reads TGTGCCAGCCGAACCGGGGCAGGGAACTACAATGAGCAGTTCTTC. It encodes CASRTGAGNYNEQFF.

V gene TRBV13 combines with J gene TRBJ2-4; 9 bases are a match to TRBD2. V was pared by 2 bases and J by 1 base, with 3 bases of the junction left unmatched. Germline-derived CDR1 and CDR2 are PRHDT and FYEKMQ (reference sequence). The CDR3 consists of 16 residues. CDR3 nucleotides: TGTGCCAGCAGCTTATTTGGACTAGCGGCCAAAAACATTCAGTACTTC. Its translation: CASSLFGLAAKNIQYF.

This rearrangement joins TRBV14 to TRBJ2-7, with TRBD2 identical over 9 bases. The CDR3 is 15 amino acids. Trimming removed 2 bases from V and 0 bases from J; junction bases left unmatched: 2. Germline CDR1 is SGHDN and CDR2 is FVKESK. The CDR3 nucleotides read TGTGCCAGCAGCCAAAGCGGGGGGCGCTCCTACGAGCAGTACTTC. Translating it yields CASSQSGGRSYEQYF.

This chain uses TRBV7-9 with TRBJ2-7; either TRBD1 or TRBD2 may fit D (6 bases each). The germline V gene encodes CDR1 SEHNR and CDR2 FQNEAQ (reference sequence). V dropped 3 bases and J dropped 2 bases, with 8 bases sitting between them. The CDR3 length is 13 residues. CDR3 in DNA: TGTGCCAGCAGCTTGGGGGGCACCTACGAGCAGTACTTC. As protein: CASSLGGTYEQYF.